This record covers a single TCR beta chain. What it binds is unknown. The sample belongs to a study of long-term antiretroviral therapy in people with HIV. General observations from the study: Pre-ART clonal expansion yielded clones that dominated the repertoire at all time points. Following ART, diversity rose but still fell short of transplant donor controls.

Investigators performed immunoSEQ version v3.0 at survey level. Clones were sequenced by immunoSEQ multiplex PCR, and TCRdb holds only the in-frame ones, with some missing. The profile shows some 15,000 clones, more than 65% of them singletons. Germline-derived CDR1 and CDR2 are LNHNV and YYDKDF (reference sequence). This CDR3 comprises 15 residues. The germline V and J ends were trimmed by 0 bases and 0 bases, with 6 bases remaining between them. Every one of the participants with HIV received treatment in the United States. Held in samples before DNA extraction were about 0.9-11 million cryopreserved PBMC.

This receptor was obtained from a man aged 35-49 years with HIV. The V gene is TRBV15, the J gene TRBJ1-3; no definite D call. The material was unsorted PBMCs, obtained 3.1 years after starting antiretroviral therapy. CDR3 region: CATSRDLGSGNTIYF. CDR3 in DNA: TGTGCCACCAGCAGAGATCTAGGCTCTGGAAACACCATATATTTT. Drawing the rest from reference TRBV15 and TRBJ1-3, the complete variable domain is DAMVIQNPRYQVTQFGKPVTLSCSQTLNHNVMYWYQQKSSQAPKLLFHYYDKDFNNEADTPDNFQSRRPNTSFCFLDIRSPGLGDTAMYLCATSRDLGSGNTIYFGEGSWLTVV.